Each of the 32 T cell receptor beta chains below was sequenced from the same sample in a study of early stage breast cancer tumors. The data were produced by immunoSEQ multiplex PCR, yet TCRdb's version contains in-frame clones alone and is incomplete. The sample holds some 72,000 clones; 65% to 85% are singletons and the top ten take 3.5%. Sequenced sample: blood. These receptors all come from a person aged 55 to 75 with breast cancer.

This rearrangement joins TRBV9 to TRBJ1-4; 9 bases align to TRBD1. Germline CDR1 and CDR2: SGDLS and YYNGEE. V lost 0 bases, J lost 7 bases, and 7 bases stayed unmatched. The CDR3 is 16 amino acids. The CDR3, as DNA: TGTGCCAGCAGCGTAGCCCCCGACAGGGGGGGTGAAAAACTGTTTTTT. Protein sequence: CASSVAPDRGGEKLFF.

This clone was detected only once. The chain couples TRBV20-1 to TRBJ2-5; D not certain. The CDR3 runs 10 residues. The V and J ends lost 3 bases and 5 bases respectively, with 4 bases between them. CDR1 DFQATT and CDR2 SNEGSKA come from the germline V gene (reference sequence). This chain's CDR3 is CSASYETQYF. Here the CDR3 DNA reads TGCAGTGCTAGCTATGAGACCCAGTACTTC.

The chain is built from TRBV19 and TRBJ1-1; D remains unclear. CDR1 is LNHDA and CDR2 is SQIVND in the germline V gene (reference sequence). The length of the CDR3 is 12 residues. With 8 bases removed from V and 3 bases from J, the gap between germline ends came to 10 bases. The CDR3 nucleotides read TGTGCCAGTTCACCCGGAGACACTGAAGCTTTCTTT. Translated: CASSPGDTEAFF. Full variable domain (missing parts from reference TRBV19 and TRBJ1-1): DGGITQSPKYLFRKEGQNVTLSCEQNLNHDAMYWYRQDPGQGLRLIYYSQIVNDFQKGDIAEGYSVSREKKESFPLTVTSAQKNPTAFYLCASSPGDTEAFFGQGTRLTVV.

V and J are TRBV5-1 and TRBJ1-3; 8 nucleotides match TRBD1. The germline V gene has CDR1 SGHRS and CDR2 YFSETQ. After removal of 0 bases from V and 2 bases from J, the junction contained 4 bases not matched to a gene. This CDR3 is built from 16 residues. The CDR3 sequence is CASSLGGGQAGNTIYF. CDR3 bases: TGCGCCAGCAGCTTGGGAGGGGGACAGGCTGGAAACACCATATATTTT.

The chain couples TRBV2 to TRBJ1-1, with D hard to call. The CDR3 consists of 15 residues. The V gene lost 7 bases and the J gene lost 5 bases, with 20 bases spanning the gap. Germline V CDR1 and CDR2: SNHLY, FYNNEI. CDR3 sequence reads: CASKLQMGPLTEAFF. The CDR3, as DNA: TGTGCCAGCAAACTCCAAATGGGTCCCCTAACTGAAGCTTTCTTT.

This clone was seen once. V is TRBV5-1 and J is TRBJ2-1; 7 nucleotides align to TRBD2. The CDR3 has 15 amino acids. Looked up from germline, CDR1 is SGHRS and CDR2 is YFSETQ. J gave up 1 base and V 4 bases, and 5 bases lay outside the gene matches. The CDR3 loop reads CASSLEGGSYNEQFF. In DNA, the CDR3 is TGCGCCAGCAGCCTAGAGGGAGGGTCCTACAATGAGCAGTTCTTC.

The chain uses TRBV15 and TRBJ2-1; 9 bases line up with TRBD2. Per the germline V gene, CDR1 is LNHNV and CDR2 is YYDKDF (reference sequence). After removal of 2 bases from V and 9 bases from J, the junction contained 11 bases not matched to a gene. This CDR3 has 16 residues. CDR3 loop: CATSRPTWRGGLEQFF. CDR3 DNA sequence: TGTGCCACCAGCAGACCCACGTGGCGGGGGGGCCTTGAGCAGTTCTTC.

The genes are TRBV28 and TRBJ2-5, with D tentatively TRBD1 (7 bases). The germline CDR1 and CDR2 sequences are MDHEN and SYDVKM. The CDR3 spans 16 residues. Deletions cut 5 bases from V and 5 bases from J, with 21 bases between. The CDR3, as DNA: TGTGCCAGCAGTCCTGGGGACAGTCGTGGGGGGGAGACCCAGTACTTC. Translated, it gives CASSPGDSRGGETQYF. Filled out from reference TRBV28 and TRBJ2-5, the complete variable domain reads DVKVTQSSRYLVKRTGEKVFLECVQDMDHENMFWYRQDPGLGLRLIYFSYDVKMKEKGDIPEGYSVSREKKERFSLILESASTNQTSMYLCASSPGDSRGGETQYFGPGTRLLVL.

The V and J genes are TRBV19 and TRBJ1-1; TRBD1 aligns across 9 bases. Looked up from germline, CDR1 is LNHDA and CDR2 is SQIVND (reference sequence). V lost 5 bases and J lost 3; bases outside the gene matches: 1. This CDR3 contains 13 residues. The CDR3 nucleotides read TGTGCCAGTAGTCGACAGGGGGACACTGAAGCTTTCTTT. This gives the protein CASSRQGDTEAFF.

The chain has TRBV2 and TRBJ1-4; TRBD1 matches 8 bases. With 3 bases clipped from V and 8 bases from J, the junction kept 5 bases outside the gene matches. The CDR3 sequence is 14 residues long. Germline CDR1 reads SNHLY; CDR2 reads FYNNEI. Here the CDR3 reads CASSDRQGREKLFF. The CDR3 DNA reads TGTGCCAGCAGTGACCGACAGGGGAGGGAAAAACTGTTTTTT.

The CDR3 sequence: CASSLYSGTNEKLFF. The CDR3 DNA sequence: TGTGCCAGCAGCTTATACAGTGGAACAAATGAAAAACTGTTTTTT. This chain connects TRBV7-9 to TRBJ1-4, with D hard to call. Per the germline V gene, CDR1 is SEHNR and CDR2 is FQNEAQ (reference sequence). This CDR3 region has 15 residues. V was pared by 2 bases and J by 5 bases, with 12 bases between. Filled out from reference TRBV7-9 and TRBJ1-4, the complete variable domain reads DTGVSQNPRHKITKRGQNVTFRCDPISEHNRLYWYRQTLGQGPEFLTYFQNEAQLEKSRLLSDRFSAERPKGSFSTLEIQRTEQGDSAMYLCASSLYSGTNEKLFFGSGTQLSVL.

This chain uses TRBV2 with TRBJ2-3, with D hard to call. The CDR3 extends over 12 amino acids. Germline-derived CDR1 and CDR2 are SNHLY and FYNNEI. V shed 11 bases and J shed 0 bases, with 9 bases lying between them. The CDR3 DNA reads as TGTGCCGTCGCGAATAGCACAGATACGCAGTATTTT. Its translation is CAVANSTDTQYF. Variable domain in full (rest from reference TRBV2 and TRBJ2-3): EPEVTQTPSHQVTQMGQEVILRCVPISNHLYFYWYRQILGQKVEFLVSFYNNEISEKSEIFDDQFSVERPDGSNFTLKIRSTKLEDSAMYFCAVANSTDTQYFGPGTRLTVL.

The gene calls are TRBV6-1 and TRBJ1-1; no clear D gene. Looked up from germline, CDR1 is MNHNS and CDR2 is SASEGT. The V and J ends lost 6 bases and 0 bases respectively, with 8 bases between them. This CDR3 spans 13 amino acids. CDR3 nucleotides: TGTGCCAGCAGAACAGCACTGAACACTGAAGCTTTCTTT. The encoded protein is CASRTALNTEAFF.

This chain connects TRBV5-1 to TRBJ2-2; the D is unclear. The germline gives CDR1 SGHRS, CDR2 YFSETQ. The CDR3 covers 15 residues. With 2 bases removed from V and 0 bases from J, the gap between germline ends came to 8 bases. The CDR3: CASSLDWSNTGELFF. CDR3 nucleotides: TGCGCCAGCAGCTTAGACTGGTCGAACACCGGGGAGCTGTTTTTT. Full variable domain (missing parts from reference TRBV5-1 and TRBJ2-2): KAGVTQTPRYLIKTRGQQVTLSCSPISGHRSVSWYQQTPGQGLQFLFEYFSETQRNKGNFPGRFSGRQFSNSRSEMNVSTLELGDSALYLCASSLDWSNTGELFFGEGSRLTVL.

This chain links TRBV21-1 with TRBJ2-7; TRBD1, as called in the table, went unchecked against the DNA. TRBV21-1 is tagged as a pseudogene. The CDR3 contains 16 residues. CDR3 loop: CASSRSRGLYSYEQYF. The CDR3 nucleotides read TGTGCCAGCAGCAGATCCAGGGGGCTATACTCCTACGAGCAGTACTTC.

The CDR3 DNA sequence: TGCAGCGTTAATAAGGACAGTTCCTACGAGCAGTACTTC. Translation: CSVNKDSSYEQYF. V usage is TRBV29-1 and J usage is TRBJ2-7; the D gene is possibly TRBD1 (6 bases). Germline values: CDR1 SQVTM, CDR2 ANQGSEA. CDR3 length equals 13 residues. The V end lost 5 bases, the J end lost 1 base, and 12 bases lay between the germline ends.

The J gene is TRBJ2-2, the V gene TRBV11-2; the match to TRBD2 covers 11 bases. The CDR3 has 15 residues. Germline assignment: CDR1 SGHAT and CDR2 FQNNGV. The V and J ends lost 4 bases and 5 bases, in that order; junction bases with no gene match: 3. The CDR3 spells CASSSGLAATGELFF. As DNA, the CDR3 is TGTGCCAGCAGCTCGGGACTAGCGGCGACCGGGGAGCTGTTTTTT.

The sample holds one count of this clone. This chain links TRBV4-1 with TRBJ1-4, with 10 bases fitting TRBD1. Germline V gene data show CDR1 as MGHRA and CDR2 as YSYEKL. The CDR3 loop spans 14 amino acids. V trimming: 3 bases; J trimming: 7 bases; junction bases outside the gene matches: 2. In nucleotides, the CDR3 is TGCGCCAGCAGCCAGGGACAGGGGTCTGAAAAACTGTTTTTT. Translation gives CASSQGQGSEKLFF.

J is TRBJ2-1 and V is TRBV14; D remains ambiguous. Trimming pared 1 base from V and 8 bases from J, leaving 15 bases between. CDR3 length equals 15 residues. Looked up from germline, CDR1 is SGHDN and CDR2 is FVKESK. CDR3 nucleotide sequence: TGTGCCAGCAGCCAAGTCGTTCAAGTAGGCGATGAGCAGTTCTTC. Protein product: CASSQVVQVGDEQFF.

This clone was seen only once. V and J are TRBV5-1 and TRBJ1-5; TRBD1 matches 9 bases. Unmatched junction bases numbered 6, after V lost 0 bases and J lost 5 bases. This CDR3 comprises 16 residues. In germline, CDR1 is SGHRS, CDR2 YFSETQ. DNA of the CDR3: TGCGCCAGCAGCTTGGGGGACAGGGAAGGTGATCAGCCCCAGCATTTT. It specifies CASSLGDREGDQPQHF. The variable domain in full, completed from reference TRBV5-1 and TRBJ1-5, reads KAGVTQTPRYLIKTRGQQVTLSCSPISGHRSVSWYQQTPGQGLQFLFEYFSETQRNKGNFPGRFSGRQFSNSRSEMNVSTLELGDSALYLCASSLGDREGDQPQHFGDGTRLSIL.

The chain recombines TRBV7-9 with TRBJ2-2; TRBD2 aligns across 8 bases. The germline V gene has CDR1 SEHNR and CDR2 FQNEAQ (reference sequence). This CDR3 spans 16 amino acids. CDR3 protein: CAQGRTGLAGTGELFF. CDR3 DNA sequence: TGTGCACAAGGTCGGACGGGGCTAGCGGGCACCGGGGAGCTGTTTTTT.

This chain uses TRBV2 with TRBJ1-4; D might be TRBD1 (5 bases). The germline V gene has CDR1 SNHLY and CDR2 FYNNEI. This CDR3 is 16 amino acids long. V lost 7 bases and J lost 0, with 15 bases in between. The CDR3 DNA reads as TGTGCCAGCAAAAAACAGGCGGGGGCAACTAATGAAAAACTGTTTTTT. It encodes CASKKQAGATNEKLFF.

J is TRBJ2-5 and V is TRBV5-1; 9 positions agree with TRBD2. Per the germline V gene, CDR1 is SGHRS and CDR2 is YFSETQ. Trimming removed 1 base from V and 4 bases from J; junction bases left unmatched: 8. The CDR3 has 16 amino acids. The CDR3, as DNA: TGCGCCAGCAGCTTGACTCCGGGACTAGCATCAGAGACCCAGTACTTC. Translated, it gives CASSLTPGLASETQYF. Full variable domain (remainder filled in from reference TRBV5-1 and TRBJ2-5): KAGVTQTPRYLIKTRGQQVTLSCSPISGHRSVSWYQQTPGQGLQFLFEYFSETQRNKGNFPGRFSGRQFSNSRSEMNVSTLELGDSALYLCASSLTPGLASETQYFGPGTRLLVL.

The V and J genes are TRBV7-2 and TRBJ2-6; D not certain. Germline V gives CDR1 SGHTA, CDR2 FQGNSA. With 4 bases removed from V and 2 bases from J, the gap between germline ends came to 3 bases. The CDR3 contains 13 residues. The CDR3 sequence is CASSYPGANVLTF. CDR3 nucleotides: TGTGCCAGCAGCTATCCTGGGGCCAACGTCCTGACTTTC.

The chain has TRBV5-1 and TRBJ2-1; perhaps D is TRBD1 or TRBD2 (6 bases each). The CDR3 covers 14 residues. Trimming took 5 bases from V and 8 from J, leaving 17 bases between them. In germline, CDR1 is SGHRS, CDR2 YFSETQ. The CDR3 spells CASSEGGTFDEQFF. CDR3 nucleotide sequence: TGCGCCAGCAGTGAGGGGGGAACCTTCGATGAGCAGTTCTTC.

The chain carries TRBV9 and TRBJ2-3, with a weak D call TRBD2 (5 bases). Deletions cut 3 bases from V and 5 bases from J, with 16 bases between. Looked up from germline, CDR1 is SGDLS and CDR2 is YYNGEE. The CDR3 contains 15 residues. In nucleotides, the CDR3 is TGTGCCAGCAGCGCTCTGGGAGTCAATCAAGATACGCAGTATTTT. It yields the protein CASSALGVNQDTQYF.

The gene calls are TRBV2 and TRBJ1-4, with D hard to call. Germline CDR1 reads SNHLY; CDR2 reads FYNNEI. This CDR3 has 14 amino acids. V gave up 7 bases and J gave up 1 base, with 10 bases separating them. CDR3 sequence (DNA): TGTGCCAGCATTCGGGGATTAACTAATGAAAAACTGTTTTTT. Translating gives CASIRGLTNEKLFF.

The CDR3 sequence is CASGDSLGLNYEQYF. For the CDR3, the DNA is TGCGCCAGCGGGGACTCCTTGGGACTGAACTACGAGCAGTACTTC. The chain employs TRBV10-2 and TRBJ2-7; possibly TRBD2 for D (6 bases). This CDR3 is 15 amino acids long. The ends were cut back, 8 bases at V and 3 bases at J, with 20 bases in the middle. CDR1 and CDR2 (germline): WSHSY, SAAADI.

This chain connects TRBV5-4 to TRBJ2-7; D gene unclear. The V gene's germline CDR1 is SGHNT and CDR2 YYREEE (reference sequence). CDR3 length: 13 amino acids. The V gene lost 4 bases and the J gene lost 5 bases, with 13 bases spanning the gap. This CDR3 reads CASSPISADEQYF. CDR3 coding DNA: TGTGCCAGCAGCCCCATAAGCGCCGACGAGCAGTACTTC.

This rearrangement joins TRBV6-5 to TRBJ2-7; D gene ambiguous. V shed 8 bases and J shed 2 bases, with 13 bases lying between them. The CDR3 totals 13 residues. The V gene's germline CDR1 is MNHEY and CDR2 SVGAGI. CDR3 nucleotides: TGTGCCAGCCGACGTGGGTTACCCTACGAGCAGTACTTC. It is translated as CASRRGLPYEQYF.

The chain is built from TRBV6-5 and TRBJ2-7; 8 nucleotides align to TRBD2. CDR1 MNHEY and CDR2 SVGAGI come from the germline V gene. This CDR3 has 13 residues. J lost 1 base, V lost 11 bases, and 7 bases had no gene match. Here the CDR3 reads CAAGRGGSYEQYF. CDR3 in DNA: TGTGCCGCGGGACGGGGGGGATCCTACGAGCAGTACTTC.

CDR3 sequence: CAWSEDLAITTQYF. The CDR3 nucleotides are TGTGCCTGGAGTGAGGACCTAGCAATTACTACGCAGTATTTT. The genes are TRBV30 and TRBJ2-3; maybe TRBD2 (5 bases). Germline V gene data show CDR1 as GTSNPN and CDR2 as SVGIG (reference sequence). V was cut by 1 base and J by 8 bases, with 16 bases left in between. The CDR3 runs to 14 residues.